This is a list of T cell receptor beta chains from one sample in a study of blood T cell repertoires in COVID-19. Sequenced by immunoSEQ multiplex PCR; TCRdb stores in-frame clones only, minus some. In the table there are about 190,000 clones, 65% to 85% of which are singletons. The sequencing input was PBMCs or T cells enriched from blood (not recorded which). The receptors come from a woman in her 30s who had been exposed to COVID-19. CDR3s include the opening cysteine and the closing phenylalanine or tryptophan. A D gene is named only where the DNA matches it firmly. A row's size may be missing; if present it is once, few, many or a size class.

d_call | clone_size | j_call | v_call | cdr3_aa | cdr3_nt
. | . | TRBJ1-2 | TRBV29-1 | CSVASQTNYGYTF | TGCAGCGTTGCTTCCCAGACTAACTATGGCTACACCTTC
. | . | TRBJ2-7 | TRBV6-2/TRBV6-3 | CASSARRTASYEQYF | TGTGCCAGCAGTGCCCGTAGGACAGCATCCTACGAGCAGTACTTC
. | once | TRBJ1-4 | TRBV7-6 | CASSLRSGWGNEKLFF | TGTGCCAGCAGCTTACGGTCAGGGTGGGGTAATGAAAAACTGTTTTTT
TRBD1 | . | TRBJ2-7 | TRBV5-1 | CASSAGQGFSEQYF | TGCGCCAGCAGCGCAGGACAGGGATTCAGCGAGCAGTACTTC
. | once | TRBJ1-1 | TRBV5-5 | CASSFSGNTEAFF | TGTGCCAGCAGCTTTTCAGGGAACACTGAAGCTTTCTTT
. | . | TRBJ1-5 | TRBV10-1 | CASSADRVNQPQHF | TGCGCCAGCAGTGCGGACAGAGTCAATCAGCCCCAGCATTTT
. | . | TRBJ1-5 | TRBV16 | CASSQSTGRAYYSNQPQHF | TGTGCCAGCAGCCAATCAACCGGGAGGGCTTACTATAGCAATCAGCCCCAGCATTTT
. | . | TRBJ1-1 | TRBV7-9 | CASSFIGREAFF | TGTGCCAGCAGCTTTATAGGGAGGGAAGCTTTCTTT
. | . | TRBJ1-5 | TRBV7-9 | CASSLNTDQPQHF | TGTGCCAGCAGCTTAAACACCGATCAGCCCCAGCATTTT
. | . | TRBJ1-2 | TRBV7-9 | CASQNAGDGYTF | TGTGCCAGCCAAAACGCAGGGGATGGCTACACCTTC
. | few | TRBJ1-4 | TRBV2 | CASREGTSPLNEKLFF | TGTGCCAGCAGAGAAGGGACTTCGCCCCTGAATGAAAAACTGTTTTTT
. | . | TRBJ1-1 | TRBV7-2 | CASSLAGGRSNTEAFF | TGTGCCAGCAGCTTAGCGGGAGGCAGATCGAACACTGAAGCTTTCTTT
. | . | TRBJ2-1 | TRBV11-2 | CASSFSENEQFF | TGTGCCAGCAGCTTTAGCGAGAATGAGCAGTTCTTC
TRBD1 | . | TRBJ1-5 | TRBV28 | CASSLDRGVLPQHF | TGTGCCAGCAGTTTAGACAGGGGGGTCCTCCCCCAGCATTTT
. | . | TRBJ2-5 | TRBV7-2 | CASSAIAGDWETQYF | TGTGCCAGCAGCGCCATAGCAGGGGATTGGGAGACCCAGTACTTC
. | . | TRBJ2-2 | TRBV6-2/TRBV6-3 | CASSLSSNTGELFF | TGTGCCAGCAGTTTGTCCTCTAACACCGGGGAGCTGTTTTTT
TRBD1 | few | TRBJ2-1 | TRBV7-9 | CASSPRGWDRGNEQFF | TGTGCCAGCAGCCCACGTGGGTGGGACAGGGGGAATGAGCAGTTCTTC
TRBD2 | . | TRBJ2-4 | TRBV18 | CASSPTGTSGNIQYF | TGTGCCAGCTCGCCAACCGGGACTAGCGGAAACATTCAGTACTTC
TRBD2 | . | TRBJ2-7 | TRBV15 | CATSRDRLASAYEQYF | TGTGCCACCAGCAGAGATAGACTAGCATCGGCCTACGAGCAGTACTTC
TRBD2 | . | TRBJ2-3 | TRBV5-1 | CASSFPTAGGTDTQYF | TGCGCCAGCAGCTTCCCGACGGCGGGGGGCACAGATACGCAGTATTTT
TRBD1 | . | TRBJ1-6 | TRBV27 | CASSPEGANNSPLHF | TGTGCCAGCAGTCCAGAGGGGGCAAATAATTCACCCCTCCACTTT
. | . | TRBJ2-7 | TRBV4-3 | CASSLSGTVNEQYF | TGCGCCAGCAGCCTATCCGGGACTGTAAACGAGCAGTACTTC
. | . | TRBJ1-4 | TRBV9 | CASSRGGEKLFF | TGTGCCAGCAGCCGGGGGGGAGAAAAACTGTTTTTT
. | . | TRBJ1-1 | TRBV9 | CASSVSPRTEAFF | TGTGCCAGCAGCGTATCCCCCAGGACTGAAGCTTTCTTT
TRBD1 | . | TRBJ1-5 | TRBV2 | CASRAGTANQPQHF | TGTGCCAGCAGAGCCGGGACAGCCAATCAGCCCCAGCATTTT
TRBD2 | . | TRBJ2-7 | TRBV5-1 | CASSGGLAGNYEQYF | TGCGCCAGCAGCGGGGGACTAGCGGGGAATTACGAGCAGTACTTC
. | . | TRBJ1-1 | TRBV7-6 | CASSLRGGTEAFF | TGTGCCAGCAGTTTGAGGGGGGGCACTGAAGCTTTCTTT
TRBD1 | . | TRBJ2-7 | TRBV30 | CACLRGTSYEQYF | TGTGCCTGTCTCAGGGGGACCTCCTACGAGCAGTACTTC
TRBD1 | . | TRBJ2-2 | TRBV6-6 | CASRRPGQGTGELFF | TGTGCCAGCAGAAGACCGGGACAGGGAACCGGGGAGCTGTTTTTT
TRBD1 | . | TRBJ1-1 | TRBV27 | CASSPLGQDEAFF | TGTGCCAGCAGTCCCCTGGGACAGGATGAAGCTTTCTTT
TRBD1 | . | TRBJ2-3 | TRBV23-1 | CASSPPGQGATDTQYF | TGCGCCAGCAGCCCCCCGGGACAGGGGGCAACAGATACGCAGTATTTT
. | . | TRBJ2-7 | TRBV6-2/TRBV6-3 | CASSYGQLYEQYF | TGTGCCAGCAGTTACGGACAGCTCTACGAGCAGTACTTC
. | . | TRBJ1-1 | TRBV5-6 | CASSLEGGHTEAFF | TGTGCCAGCAGCTTGGAAGGGGGACACACTGAAGCTTTCTTT
. | . | TRBJ1-2 | TRBV10-1 | CASSEYRNYGYTF | TGCGCCAGCAGTGAATACAGGAACTATGGCTACACCTTC
TRBD1 | . | TRBJ1-5 | TRBV12-3/TRBV12-4 | CASSWTGHQPQHF | TGTGCCAGCAGCTGGACAGGGCATCAGCCCCAGCATTTT
TRBD1 | . | TRBJ2-7 | TRBV6-6 | CASTLSPGQGAYEQYF | TGTGCCAGCACCCTATCCCCGGGACAGGGGGCCTACGAGCAGTACTTC
TRBD2 | . | TRBJ2-1 | TRBV6-5 | CASSYGNGGAGNEQFF | TGTGCCAGCAGTTACGGTAACGGGGGGGCCGGGAATGAGCAGTTCTTC
TRBD1 | . | TRBJ1-5 | TRBV30 | CACPDRDQYSNQPQHF | TGTGCCTGCCCCGACAGGGATCAGTATAGCAATCAGCCCCAGCATTTT
. | . | TRBJ2-3 | TRBV6-6 | CASSYSSVYTDTQYF | TGTGCCAGCAGTTACTCGAGTGTCTACACAGATACGCAGTATTTT
. | . | TRBJ2-1 | TRBV9 | CASSVGQYNEQFF | TGTGCCAGCAGCGTAGGGCAATACAATGAGCAGTTCTTC
. | . | TRBJ1-1 | TRBV7-8 | CASSLLTDLNTEAFF | TGTGCCAGCAGCTTGCTGACAGATTTAAACACTGAAGCTTTCTTT
TRBD1 | . | TRBJ1-1 | TRBV30 | CAWTKDRGRVTEAFF | TGTGCCTGGACGAAGGACAGGGGGCGGGTCACTGAAGCTTTCTTT
TRBD1 | . | TRBJ1-2 | TRBV14 | CASSQDRGVDGYTF | TGTGCCAGCAGCCAGGACAGGGGAGTGGATGGCTACACCTTC
TRBD1 | . | TRBJ2-1 | TRBV29-1 | CSVEARTGNNEQFF | TGCAGCGTTGAAGCCCGGACAGGAAACAATGAGCAGTTCTTC
TRBD2 | . | TRBJ2-2 | TRBV7-2 | CASSLWGGRTGELFF | TGTGCCAGCAGCTTATGGGGAGGGAGAACCGGGGAGCTGTTTTTT
. | . | TRBJ1-2 | TRBV5-4 | CASSLTGSWSYTF | TGTGCCAGCAGCTTAACAGGGAGTTGGAGCTACACCTTC
. | few | TRBJ1-2 | TRBV2 | CASVGRGRDGYTF | TGTGCCAGCGTGGGGAGGGGACGGGATGGCTACACCTTC